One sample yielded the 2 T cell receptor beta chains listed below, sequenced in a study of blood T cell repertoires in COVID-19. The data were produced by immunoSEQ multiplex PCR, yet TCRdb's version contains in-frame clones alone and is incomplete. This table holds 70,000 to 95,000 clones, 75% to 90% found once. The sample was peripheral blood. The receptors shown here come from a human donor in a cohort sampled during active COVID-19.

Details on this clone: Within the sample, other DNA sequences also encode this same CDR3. This CDR3 is CASSLGDRGWTEAFF. In nucleotides, the CDR3 is TGCGCCAGCAGCTTGGGGGACAGAGGCTGGACTGAAGCTTTCTTT. This rearrangement joins TRBV5-1 to TRBJ1-1; 7 nucleotides align to TRBD1. The CDR3 contains 15 residues. Germline assignment: CDR1 SGHRS and CDR2 YFSETQ. V lost 0 bases, J lost 5 bases, and 7 bases stayed unmatched.

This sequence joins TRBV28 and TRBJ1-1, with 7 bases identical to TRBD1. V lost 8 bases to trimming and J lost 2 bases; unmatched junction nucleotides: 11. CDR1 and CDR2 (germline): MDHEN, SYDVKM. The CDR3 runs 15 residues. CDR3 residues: CASSKTGTVNTEAFF. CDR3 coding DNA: TGTGCCAGCTCAAAGACCGGGACAGTCAACACTGAAGCTTTCTTT. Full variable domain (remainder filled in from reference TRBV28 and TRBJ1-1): DVKVTQSSRYLVKRTGEKVFLECVQDMDHENMFWYRQDPGLGLRLIYFSYDVKMKEKGDIPEGYSVSREKKERFSLILESASTNQTSMYLCASSKTGTVNTEAFFGQGTRLTVV.